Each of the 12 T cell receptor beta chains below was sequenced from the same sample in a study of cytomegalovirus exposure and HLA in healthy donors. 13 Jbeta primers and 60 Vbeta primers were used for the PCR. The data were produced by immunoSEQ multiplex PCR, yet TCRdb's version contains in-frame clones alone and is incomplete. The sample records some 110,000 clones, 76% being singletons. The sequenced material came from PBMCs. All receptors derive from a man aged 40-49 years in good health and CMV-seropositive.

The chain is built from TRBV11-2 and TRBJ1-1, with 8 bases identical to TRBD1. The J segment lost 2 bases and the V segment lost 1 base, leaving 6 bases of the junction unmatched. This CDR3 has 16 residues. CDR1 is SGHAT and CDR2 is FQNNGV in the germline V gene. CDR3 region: CASSLGGTGLNTEAFF. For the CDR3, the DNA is TGTGCCAGCAGCTTAGGTGGGACAGGCCTCAACACTGAAGCTTTCTTT.

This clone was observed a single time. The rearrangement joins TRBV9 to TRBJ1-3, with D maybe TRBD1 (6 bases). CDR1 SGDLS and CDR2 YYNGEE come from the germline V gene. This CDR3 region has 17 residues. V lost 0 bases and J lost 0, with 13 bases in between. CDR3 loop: CASSVARDISSGNTIYF. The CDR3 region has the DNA TGTGCCAGCAGCGTAGCCCGGGACATCAGCTCTGGAAACACCATATATTTT.

The CDR3 spells CASSSPRTGERYEQYF. The CDR3 bases are TGTGCCAGCAGTTCCCCTCGGACAGGGGAAAGATACGAGCAGTACTTC. The chain is built from TRBV27 and TRBJ2-5, with 9 nucleotides matching TRBD1. The J call may not be correct, given that the DNA end is closer to TRBJ2-7. Germline CDR1 MNHEY, CDR2 SMNVEV (reference sequence). CDR3 size: 16 residues.

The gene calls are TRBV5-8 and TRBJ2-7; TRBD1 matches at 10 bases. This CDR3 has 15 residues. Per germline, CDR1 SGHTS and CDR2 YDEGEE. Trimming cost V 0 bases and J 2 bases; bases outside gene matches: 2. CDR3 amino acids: CASSLETGGPYEQYF. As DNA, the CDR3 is TGTGCCAGCAGCTTGGAGACAGGGGGCCCCTACGAGCAGTACTTC.

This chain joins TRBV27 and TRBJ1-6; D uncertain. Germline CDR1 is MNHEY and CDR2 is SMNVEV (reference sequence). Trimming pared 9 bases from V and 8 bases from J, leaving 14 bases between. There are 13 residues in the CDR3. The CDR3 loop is CASQTNPDSPLHF. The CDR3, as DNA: TGTGCCAGTCAAACTAACCCAGATTCACCCCTCCACTTT.

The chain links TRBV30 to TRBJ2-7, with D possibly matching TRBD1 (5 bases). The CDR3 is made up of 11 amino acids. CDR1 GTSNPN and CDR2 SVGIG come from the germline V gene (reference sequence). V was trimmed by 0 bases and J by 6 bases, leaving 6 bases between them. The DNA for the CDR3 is TGTGCCTGGAGTGTAAGGGGCGAGCAGTACTTC. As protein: CAWSVRGEQYF.

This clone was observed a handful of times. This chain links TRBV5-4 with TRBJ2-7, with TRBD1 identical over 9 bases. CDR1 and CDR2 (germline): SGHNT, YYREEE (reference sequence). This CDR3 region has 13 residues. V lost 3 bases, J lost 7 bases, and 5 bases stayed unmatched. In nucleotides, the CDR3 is TGTGCCAGCAGCTGGGGACAGGGTGGGGAGCAGTACTTC. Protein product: CASSWGQGGEQYF.

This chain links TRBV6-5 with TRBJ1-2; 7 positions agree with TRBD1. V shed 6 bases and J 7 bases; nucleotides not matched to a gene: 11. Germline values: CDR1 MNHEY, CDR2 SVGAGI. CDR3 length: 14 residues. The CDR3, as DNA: TGTGCCAGCAGCTCGAACAGGGGTAATGGTGGCTACACCTTC. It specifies CASSSNRGNGGYTF.

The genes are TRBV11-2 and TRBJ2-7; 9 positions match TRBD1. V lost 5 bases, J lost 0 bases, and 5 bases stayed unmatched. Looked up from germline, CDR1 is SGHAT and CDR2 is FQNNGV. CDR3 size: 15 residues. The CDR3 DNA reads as TGTGCCAGCAGCCCCTGGACAGGGGCCTCCTACGAGCAGTACTTC. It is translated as CASSPWTGASYEQYF.

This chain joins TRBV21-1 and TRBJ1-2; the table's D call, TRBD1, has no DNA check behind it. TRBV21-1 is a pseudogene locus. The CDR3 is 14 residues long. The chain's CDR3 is CASSKEGQGLGYTF. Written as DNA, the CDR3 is TGTGCCAGCAGCAAAGAGGGACAGGGATTAGGCTACACCTTC.

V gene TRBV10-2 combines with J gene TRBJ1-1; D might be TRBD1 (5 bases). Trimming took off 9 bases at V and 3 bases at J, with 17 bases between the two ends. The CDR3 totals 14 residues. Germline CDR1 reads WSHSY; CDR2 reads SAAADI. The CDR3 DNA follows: TGCGCCAGTATCGAGTCAGGGTGGGACACTGAAGCTTTCTTT. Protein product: CASIESGWDTEAFF.

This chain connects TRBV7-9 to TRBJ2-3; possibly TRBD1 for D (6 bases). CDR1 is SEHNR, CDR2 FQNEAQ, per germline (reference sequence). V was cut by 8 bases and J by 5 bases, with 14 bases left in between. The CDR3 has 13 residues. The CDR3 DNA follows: TGTGCCAGCGTCCACAGGGTGGGAGATACGCAGTATTTT. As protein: CASVHRVGDTQYF. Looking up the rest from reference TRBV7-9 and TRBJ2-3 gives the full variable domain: DTGVSQNPRHKITKRGQNVTFRCDPISEHNRLYWYRQTLGQGPEFLTYFQNEAQLEKSRLLSDRFSAERPKGSFSTLEIQRTEQGDSAMYLCASVHRVGDTQYFGPGTRLTVL.